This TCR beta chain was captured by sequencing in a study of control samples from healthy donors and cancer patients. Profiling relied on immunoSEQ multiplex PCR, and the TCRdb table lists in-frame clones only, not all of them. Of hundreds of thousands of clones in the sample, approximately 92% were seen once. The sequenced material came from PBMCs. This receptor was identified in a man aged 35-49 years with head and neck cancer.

The CDR3 sequence is CASSLAPVPYEQYF. The CDR3 DNA follows: TGTGCCAGCTCACTAGCCCCCGTTCCCTACGAGCAGTACTTC. The chain has TRBV18 and TRBJ2-7; D unclear. Trimming stripped 4 bases from V and 2 bases from J, with 12 bases between. This CDR3 has 14 amino acids. CDR1 KGHSH and CDR2 LQKENI come from the germline V gene.